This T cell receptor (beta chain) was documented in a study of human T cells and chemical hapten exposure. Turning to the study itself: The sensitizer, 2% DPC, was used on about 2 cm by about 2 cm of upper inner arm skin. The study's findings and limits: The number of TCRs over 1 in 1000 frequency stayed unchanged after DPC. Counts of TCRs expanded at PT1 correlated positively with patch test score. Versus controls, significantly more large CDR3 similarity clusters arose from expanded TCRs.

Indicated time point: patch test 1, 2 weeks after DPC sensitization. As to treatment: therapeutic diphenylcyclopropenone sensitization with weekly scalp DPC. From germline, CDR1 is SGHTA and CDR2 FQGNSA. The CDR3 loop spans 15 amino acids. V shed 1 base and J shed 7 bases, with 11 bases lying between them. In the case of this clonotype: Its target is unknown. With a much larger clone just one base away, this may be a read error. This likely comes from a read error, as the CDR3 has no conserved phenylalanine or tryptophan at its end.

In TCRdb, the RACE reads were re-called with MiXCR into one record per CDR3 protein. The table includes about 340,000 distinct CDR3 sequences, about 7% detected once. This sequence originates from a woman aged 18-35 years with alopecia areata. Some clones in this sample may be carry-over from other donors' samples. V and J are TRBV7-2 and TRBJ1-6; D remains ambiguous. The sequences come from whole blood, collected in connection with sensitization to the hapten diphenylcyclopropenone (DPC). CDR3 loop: CASSLGMVENSPLHS. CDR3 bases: TGTGCCAGCAGCTTAGGCATGGTTGAGAATTCACCCCTCCACTCT.